This TCR beta chain was captured by sequencing in a study of T cells in localized non-small cell lung cancer. General study findings and limits: Among blood samples, higher T cell density accompanied longer overall survival. Sequencing covered just one tumor region, so heterogeneity cannot be ruled out. Among the tissues sampled, uninvolved adjacent lung had the highest T cell clonality, above tumor. Appearance in adjacent lung was seen for a median around 55 of the top 100 tumor clones.

The CDR3 spans 18 residues. Losses at the gene ends were 6 bases for V and 2 bases for J; bases not matched to a gene: 18. Per germline, CDR1 SGHTA and CDR2 FQGNSA. TCRdb's table, derived via immunoSEQ multiplex PCR, lists solely in-frame clones and lacks some. The sample yields tens of thousands of clones, approximately 90% seen once. A remark on this clone: Its antigen is not known.

This clonotype was sampled from a female donor older than 55 with stage I lung adenocarcinoma. The V and J genes are TRBV7-2 and TRBJ2-5, with TRBD1 identical over 7 bases. Sequencing was performed on peripheral blood, taken before any cancer treatment. CDR3 sequence reads: CASSKRGGASSFQETQYF. The DNA of the CDR3 is TGTGCCAGCAGTAAACGAGGGGGCGCGTCGTCCTTTCAAGAGACCCAGTACTTC.